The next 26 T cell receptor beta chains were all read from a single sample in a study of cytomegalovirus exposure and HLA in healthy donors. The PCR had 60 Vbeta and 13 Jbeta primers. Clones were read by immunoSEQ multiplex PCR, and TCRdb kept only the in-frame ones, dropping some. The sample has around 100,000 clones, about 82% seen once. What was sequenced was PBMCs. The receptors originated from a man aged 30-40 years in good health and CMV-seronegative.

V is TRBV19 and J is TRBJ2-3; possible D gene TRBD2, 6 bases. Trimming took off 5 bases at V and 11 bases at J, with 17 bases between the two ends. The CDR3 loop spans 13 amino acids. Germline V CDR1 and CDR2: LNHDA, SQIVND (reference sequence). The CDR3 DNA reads TGTGCCAGTAGTGCGACGGGAGCAGGGAGGCAGTATTTT. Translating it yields CASSATGAGRQYF. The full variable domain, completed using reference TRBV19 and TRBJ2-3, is DGGITQSPKYLFRKEGQNVTLSCEQNLNHDAMYWYRQDPGQGLRLIYYSQIVNDFQKGDIAEGYSVSREKKESFPLTVTSAQKNPTAFYLCASSATGAGRQYFGPGTRLTVL.

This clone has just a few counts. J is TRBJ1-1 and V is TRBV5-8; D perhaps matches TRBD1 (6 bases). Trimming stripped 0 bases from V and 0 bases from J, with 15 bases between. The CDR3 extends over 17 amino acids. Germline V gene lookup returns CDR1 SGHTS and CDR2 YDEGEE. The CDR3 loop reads CASSLEGGTGMNTEAFF. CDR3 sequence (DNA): TGTGCCAGCAGCTTGGAGGGGGGGACGGGGATGAACACTGAAGCTTTCTTT.

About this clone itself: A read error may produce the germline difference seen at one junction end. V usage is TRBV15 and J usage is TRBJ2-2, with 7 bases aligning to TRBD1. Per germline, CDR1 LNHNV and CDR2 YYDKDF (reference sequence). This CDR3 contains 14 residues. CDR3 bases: TGTGTCACCAGAAACAGGGGTTACACCGGGGAGCTGTTTTTT. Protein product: CVTRNRGYTGELFF. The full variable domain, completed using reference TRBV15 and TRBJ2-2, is DAMVIQNPRYQVTQFGKPVTLSCSQTLNHNVMYWYQQKSSQAPKLLFHYYDKDFNNEADTPDNFQSRRPNTSFCFLDIRSPGLGDTAMYLCVTRNRGYTGELFFGEGSRLTVL.

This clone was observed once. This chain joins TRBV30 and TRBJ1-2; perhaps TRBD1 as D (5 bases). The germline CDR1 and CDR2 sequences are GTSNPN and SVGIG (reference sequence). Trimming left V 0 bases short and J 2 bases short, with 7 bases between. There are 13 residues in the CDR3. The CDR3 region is CAWSVRQNYGYTF. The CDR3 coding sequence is TGTGCCTGGAGTGTACGACAGAACTATGGCTACACCTTC.

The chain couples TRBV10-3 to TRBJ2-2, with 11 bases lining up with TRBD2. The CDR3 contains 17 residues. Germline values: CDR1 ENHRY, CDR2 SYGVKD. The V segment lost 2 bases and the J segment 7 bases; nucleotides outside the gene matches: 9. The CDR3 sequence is CAISESSGRAFGGELFF. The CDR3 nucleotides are TGTGCCATCAGTGAGAGTAGCGGGAGGGCCTTCGGCGGGGAGCTGTTTTTT.

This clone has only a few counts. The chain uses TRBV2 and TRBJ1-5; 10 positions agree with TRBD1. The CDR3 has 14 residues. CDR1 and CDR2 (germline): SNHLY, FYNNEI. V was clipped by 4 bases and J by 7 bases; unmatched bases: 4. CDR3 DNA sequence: TGTGCCAGCAGTGGGGGACAGGGGAACCAGCCCCAGCATTTT. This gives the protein CASSGGQGNQPQHF.

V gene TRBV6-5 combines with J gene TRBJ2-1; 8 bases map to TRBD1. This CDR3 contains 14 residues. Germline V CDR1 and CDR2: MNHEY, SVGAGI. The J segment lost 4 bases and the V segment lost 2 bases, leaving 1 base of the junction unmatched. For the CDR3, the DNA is TGTGCCAGCAGTTACGGACAGGGATACAATGAGCAGTTCTTC. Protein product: CASSYGQGYNEQFF.

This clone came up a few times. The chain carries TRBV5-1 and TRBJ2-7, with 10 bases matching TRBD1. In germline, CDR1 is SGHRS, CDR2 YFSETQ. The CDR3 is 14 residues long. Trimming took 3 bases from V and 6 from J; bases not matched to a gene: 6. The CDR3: CASSWTGGPAEQYF. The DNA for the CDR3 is TGCGCCAGCAGCTGGACAGGGGGTCCCGCCGAGCAGTACTTC.

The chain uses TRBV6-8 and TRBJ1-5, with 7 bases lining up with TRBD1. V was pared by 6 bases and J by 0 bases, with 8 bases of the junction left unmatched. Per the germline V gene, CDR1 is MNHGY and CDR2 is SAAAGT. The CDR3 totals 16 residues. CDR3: CASRHGTDLSNQPQHF. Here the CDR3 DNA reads TGTGCCAGCAGACACGGGACAGATCTTAGCAATCAGCCCCAGCATTTT.

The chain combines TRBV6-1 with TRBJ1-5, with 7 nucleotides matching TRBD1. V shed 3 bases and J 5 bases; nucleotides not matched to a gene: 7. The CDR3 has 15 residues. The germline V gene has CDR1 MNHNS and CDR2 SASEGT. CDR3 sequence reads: CASSDGTAGDQPQHF. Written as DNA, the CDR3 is TGTGCCAGCAGTGACGGGACAGCAGGGGATCAGCCCCAGCATTTT.

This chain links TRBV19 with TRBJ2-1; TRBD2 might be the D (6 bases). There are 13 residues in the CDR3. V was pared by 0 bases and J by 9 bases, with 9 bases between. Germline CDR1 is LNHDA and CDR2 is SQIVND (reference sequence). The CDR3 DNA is TGTGCCAGTAGTATAGACGGGAGAGGTGAGCAGTTCTTC. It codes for CASSIDGRGEQFF.

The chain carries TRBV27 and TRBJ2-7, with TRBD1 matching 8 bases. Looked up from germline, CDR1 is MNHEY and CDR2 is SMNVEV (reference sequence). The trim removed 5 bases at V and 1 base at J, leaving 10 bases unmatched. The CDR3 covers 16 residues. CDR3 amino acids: CASSPYGQGGSYEQYF. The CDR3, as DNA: TGTGCCAGCAGTCCATACGGACAGGGTGGGTCCTACGAGCAGTACTTC.

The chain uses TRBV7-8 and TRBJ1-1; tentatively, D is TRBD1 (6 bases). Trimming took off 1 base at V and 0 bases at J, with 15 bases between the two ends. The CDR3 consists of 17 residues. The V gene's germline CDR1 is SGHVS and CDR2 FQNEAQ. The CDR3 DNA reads TGTGCCAGCAGCTTAGGGGTTCCGGGACAAATGAACACTGAAGCTTTCTTT. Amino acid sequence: CASSLGVPGQMNTEAFF.

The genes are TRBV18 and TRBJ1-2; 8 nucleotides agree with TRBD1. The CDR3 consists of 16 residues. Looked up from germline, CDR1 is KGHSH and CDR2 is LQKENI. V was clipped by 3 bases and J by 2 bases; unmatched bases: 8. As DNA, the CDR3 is TGTGCCAGCTCACCTCCACAGGGGGAGATGAACTATGGCTACACCTTC. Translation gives CASSPPQGEMNYGYTF. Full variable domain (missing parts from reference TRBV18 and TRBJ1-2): NAGVMQNPRHLVRRRGQEARLRCSPMKGHSHVYWYRQLPEEGLKFMVYLQKENIIDESGMPKERFSAEFPKEGPSILRIQQVVRGDSAAYFCASSPPQGEMNYGYTFGSGTRLTVV.

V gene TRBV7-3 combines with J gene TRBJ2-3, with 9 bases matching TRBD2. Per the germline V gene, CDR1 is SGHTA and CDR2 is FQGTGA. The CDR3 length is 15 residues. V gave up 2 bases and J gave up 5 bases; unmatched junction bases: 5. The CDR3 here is CASSLRRGGQDTQYF. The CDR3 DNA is TGTGCCAGCAGCTTACGGCGGGGGGGTCAAGATACGCAGTATTTT.

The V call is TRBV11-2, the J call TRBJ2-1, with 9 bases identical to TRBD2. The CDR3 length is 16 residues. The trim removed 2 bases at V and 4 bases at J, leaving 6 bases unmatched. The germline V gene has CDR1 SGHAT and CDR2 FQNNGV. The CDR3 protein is CASSLLASGIYNEQFF. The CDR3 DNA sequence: TGTGCCAGCAGCTTATTGGCTAGCGGGATTTACAATGAGCAGTTCTTC.

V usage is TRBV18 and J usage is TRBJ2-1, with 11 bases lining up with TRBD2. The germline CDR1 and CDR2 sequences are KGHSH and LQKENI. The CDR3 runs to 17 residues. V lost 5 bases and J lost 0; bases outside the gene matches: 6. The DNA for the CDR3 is TGTGCCAGCTCAACGACTAGCGGGGCGAGCTCCTACAATGAGCAGTTCTTC. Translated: CASSTTSGASSYNEQFF.

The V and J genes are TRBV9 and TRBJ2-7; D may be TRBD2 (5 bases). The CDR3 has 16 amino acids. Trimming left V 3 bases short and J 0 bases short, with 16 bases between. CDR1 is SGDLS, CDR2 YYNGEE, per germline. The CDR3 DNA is TGTGCCAGCAGCGCCTCGGTAGCGAGGAGCTCCTACGAGCAGTACTTC. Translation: CASSASVARSSYEQYF.

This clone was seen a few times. The chain's CDR3 is CASSPGLAGGDEQFF. The CDR3 nucleotides read TGTGCCAGCTCACCCGGCCTAGCGGGAGGCGACGAGCAGTTCTTC. J is TRBJ2-1 and V is TRBV18; 11 bases agree with TRBD2. CDR3 size: 15 residues. The V gene end was trimmed by 3 bases and the J gene end by 10 bases; junction bases not matched to a gene: 8. Germline CDR1 reads KGHSH; CDR2 reads LQKENI. Filled out from reference TRBV18 and TRBJ2-1, the complete variable domain reads NAGVMQNPRHLVRRRGQEARLRCSPMKGHSHVYWYRQLPEEGLKFMVYLQKENIIDESGMPKERFSAEFPKEGPSILRIQQVVRGDSAAYFCASSPGLAGGDEQFFGPGTRLTVL.

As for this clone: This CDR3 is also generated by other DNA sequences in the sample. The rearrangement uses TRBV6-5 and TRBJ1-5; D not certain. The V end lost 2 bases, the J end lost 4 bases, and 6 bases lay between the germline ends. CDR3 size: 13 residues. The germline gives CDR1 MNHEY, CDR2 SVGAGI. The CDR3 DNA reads TGTGCCAGCAGTTACGGGCGAAATCAGCCCCAGCATTTT. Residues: CASSYGRNQPQHF.

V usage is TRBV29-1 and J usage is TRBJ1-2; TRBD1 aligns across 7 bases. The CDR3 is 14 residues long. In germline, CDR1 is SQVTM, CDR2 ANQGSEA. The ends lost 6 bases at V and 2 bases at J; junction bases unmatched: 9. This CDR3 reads CSVGQAKTNYGYTF. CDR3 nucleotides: TGCAGCGTAGGACAGGCTAAAACGAACTATGGCTACACCTTC.

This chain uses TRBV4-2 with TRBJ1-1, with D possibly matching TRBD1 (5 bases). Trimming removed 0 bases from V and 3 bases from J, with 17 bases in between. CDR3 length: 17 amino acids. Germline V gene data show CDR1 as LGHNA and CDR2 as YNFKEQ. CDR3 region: CASSQDIDRQGDTEAFF. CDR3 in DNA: TGTGCCAGCAGCCAAGATATAGACCGGCAGGGCGACACTGAAGCTTTCTTT.

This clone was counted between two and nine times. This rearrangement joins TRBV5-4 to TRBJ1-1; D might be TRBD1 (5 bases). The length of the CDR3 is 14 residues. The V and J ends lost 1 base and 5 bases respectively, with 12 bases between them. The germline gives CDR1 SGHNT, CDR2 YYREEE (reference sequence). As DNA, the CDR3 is TGTGCCAGCAGCTTGACGGGGGTAAGGACTGAAGCTTTCTTT. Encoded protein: CASSLTGVRTEAFF.

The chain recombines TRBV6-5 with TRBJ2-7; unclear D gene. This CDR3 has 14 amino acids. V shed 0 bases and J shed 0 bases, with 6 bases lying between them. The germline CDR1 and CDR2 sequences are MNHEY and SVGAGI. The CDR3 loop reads CASSYSRISYEQYF. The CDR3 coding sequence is TGTGCCAGCAGTTACTCGAGAATCTCCTACGAGCAGTACTTC.

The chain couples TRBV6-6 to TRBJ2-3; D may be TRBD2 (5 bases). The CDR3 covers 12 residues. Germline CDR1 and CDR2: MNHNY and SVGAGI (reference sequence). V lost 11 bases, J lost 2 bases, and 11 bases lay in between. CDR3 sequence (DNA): TGTGCCGGAGGACTGCCCACAGATACGCAGTATTTT. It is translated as CAGGLPTDTQYF.

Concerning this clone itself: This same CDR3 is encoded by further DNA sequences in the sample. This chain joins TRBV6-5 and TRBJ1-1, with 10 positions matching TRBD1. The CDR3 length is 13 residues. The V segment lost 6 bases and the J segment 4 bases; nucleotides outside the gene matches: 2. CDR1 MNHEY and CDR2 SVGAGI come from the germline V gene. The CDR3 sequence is CASSRDRGTEAFF. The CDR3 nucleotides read TGTGCCAGCAGCCGGGACAGGGGCACTGAAGCTTTCTTT.